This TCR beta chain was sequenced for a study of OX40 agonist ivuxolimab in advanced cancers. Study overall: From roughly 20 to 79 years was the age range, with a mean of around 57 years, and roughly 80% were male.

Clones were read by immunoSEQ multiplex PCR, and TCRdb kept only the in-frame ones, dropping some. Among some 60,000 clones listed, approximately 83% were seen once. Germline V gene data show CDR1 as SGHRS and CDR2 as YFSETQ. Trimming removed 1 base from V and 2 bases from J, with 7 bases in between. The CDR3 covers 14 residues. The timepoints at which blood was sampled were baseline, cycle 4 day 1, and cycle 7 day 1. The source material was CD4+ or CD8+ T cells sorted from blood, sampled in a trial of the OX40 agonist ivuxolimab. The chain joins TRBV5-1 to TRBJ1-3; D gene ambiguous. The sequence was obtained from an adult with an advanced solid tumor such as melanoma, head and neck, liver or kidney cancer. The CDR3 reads CASSLFAPGNTIYF. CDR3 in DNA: TGCGCCAGCAGCTTGTTTGCACCTGGAAACACCATATATTTT.